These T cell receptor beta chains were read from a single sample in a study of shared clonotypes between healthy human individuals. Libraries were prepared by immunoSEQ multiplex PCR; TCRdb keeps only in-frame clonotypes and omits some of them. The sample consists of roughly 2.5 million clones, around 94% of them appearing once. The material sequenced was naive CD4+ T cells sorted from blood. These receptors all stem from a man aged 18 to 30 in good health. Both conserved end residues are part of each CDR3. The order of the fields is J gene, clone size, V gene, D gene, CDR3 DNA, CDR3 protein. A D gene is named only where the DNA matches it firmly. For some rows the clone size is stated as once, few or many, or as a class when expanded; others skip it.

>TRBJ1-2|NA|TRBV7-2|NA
TGTGCCAGCAGCTTAGCCGGAAGGGCGGAGGGCTACACCTTC
CASSLAGRAEGYTF
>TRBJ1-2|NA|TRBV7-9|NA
TGTGCCAGCAGCCCCACAGGGCCCTATGGCTACACCTTC
CASSPTGPYGYTF
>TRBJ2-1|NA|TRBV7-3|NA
TGTGCCAGCAGCTTAGGACCGCCTCCCCAGTTCTTC
CASSLGPPPQFF
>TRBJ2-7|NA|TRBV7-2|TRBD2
TGTGCCAGCAGCCCGGGACTAGCGGGCCCCTACGAGCAGTACTTC
CASSPGLAGPYEQYF
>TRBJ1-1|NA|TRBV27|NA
TGTGCCAGCAGGGGCCTGGATTTGAACACTGAAGCTTTCTTT
CASRGLDLNTEAFF
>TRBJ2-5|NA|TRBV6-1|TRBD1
TGTGCCAGCCGGGACAGGTTCGTCGAGACCCAGTACTTC
CASRDRFVETQYF
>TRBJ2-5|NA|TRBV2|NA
TGTGCCAGCAGTGTAGAGGGGGAGCAGTACTTC
CASSVEGEQYF
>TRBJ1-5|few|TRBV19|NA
TGTGCCAGTAGCGAAGGGACGATCAGCAATCAGCCCCAGCATTTT
CASSEGTISNQPQHF
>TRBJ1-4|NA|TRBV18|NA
TGTGCCAGCTCACCACCGGCCAGGGTGGCTGGTAATGAAAAACTGTTTTTT
CASSPPARVAGNEKLFF
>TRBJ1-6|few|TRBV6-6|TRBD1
TGTGCCAGCAGAAGAGGACAGGGAAATTCACCCCTCCACTTT
CASRRGQGNSPLHF
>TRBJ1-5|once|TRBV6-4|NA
TGTGCCAGCAAAAAACGATCTAGGGGGGGTGAGGGTCAGCCCCAGCATTTT
CASKKRSRGGEGQPQHF